A selection of T cell receptor beta chains follows, all from one sample in a study of T cell changes during pregnancy in multiple sclerosis. This table comes from immunoSEQ multiplex PCR, and its TCRdb copy is limited to in-frame clones, with some not included. The profile shows about 46,000 clones, roughly 90% of them singletons. The input for sequencing was CD8+ T cells from peripheral blood mononuclear cells, taken in the second trimester of pregnancy. The receptors derive from a female donor with multiple sclerosis, enrolled in a pregnancy study. Both conserved end residues are part of each CDR3. A D gene is named only where the DNA matches it firmly. Some rows have no size entry. The others give once, few or many, or a class for an expanded clone.

j_call d_call clone_size v_call cdr3_nt cdr3_aa
TRBJ2-7 TRBD1 once TRBV29-1 TGCAGCGTTAAGCTTGGGGACAGGGGGGTCGAGCAGTACTTC CSVKLGDRGVEQYF
TRBJ2-3 TRBD2 once TRBV6-5 TGTGCCAGCAGTTTCTTAGCGGGGGTCACAGATACGCAGTATTTT CASSFLAGVTDTQYF
TRBJ1-1 NA NA TRBV13 TGTGCCAGCAGCAATCTGGGCCCTTACCCTGAAGCTTTCTTT CASSNLGPYPEAFF
TRBJ1-1 NA NA TRBV7-2 TGTGCCAGCAGCTCAGGTCCCTCACTCAACACTGAAGCTTTCTTT CASSSGPSLNTEAFF
TRBJ2-7 TRBD2 NA TRBV7-8 TGTGCCAGCAGCTTAGGTTGGGGGGGGTACGAGCAGTACTTC CASSLGWGGYEQYF
TRBJ2-3 NA NA TRBV7-2 TGTGCCAGCAGCTTAGGACAGGCCAGCACAGATACGCAGTATTTT CASSLGQASTDTQYF
TRBJ1-4 NA NA TRBV7-6 TGTGCCAGCGCCGGGGAAGGAAATGAAAAACTGTTTTTT CASAGEGNEKLFF
TRBJ2-5 NA NA TRBV7-6 TGTGCCAGCAGCTTATGGGCAGGGGAGGGAGAGACCCAGTACTTC CASSLWAGEGETQYF
TRBJ2-1 TRBD1 NA TRBV6-1 TGTGCCAGCAGTGAACCACGGGACAGGGCTTGGGAGAATGAGCAGTTCTTC CASSEPRDRAWENEQFF
TRBJ1-1 NA NA TRBV14 TGTGCCAGCAGCCAAGATTCGGGGGGTGACACTGAAGCTTTCTTT CASSQDSGGDTEAFF
TRBJ2-7 TRBD2 NA TRBV4-2 TGTGCCAGCAGCCAAGAAGCGGGGGGCATCTACGAGCAGTACTTC CASSQEAGGIYEQYF
TRBJ2-7 NA NA TRBV18 TGTGCCAGCTCACCACCTAAGACAGGATCATCCTACGAGCAGTACTTC CASSPPKTGSSYEQYF
TRBJ1-6 NA NA TRBV25-1 TGTGCCAGCAGTGAATATATTCGACAGGACTATAATTCACCCCTCCACTTT CASSEYIRQDYNSPLHF
TRBJ1-4 TRBD1 NA TRBV25-1 TGTGCCAGCACGATGGCAGGGGGCGAAAAACTGTTTTTT CASTMAGGEKLFF
TRBJ2-3 NA NA TRBV4-2 TGTGCCAGCAGCCAAGGTCTCGGAGGGGGCACAGATACGCAGTATTTT CASSQGLGGGTDTQYF
TRBJ2-5 TRBD1 NA TRBV7-3 TGTGCCAGCAGCTCGGGACAGCAAGAGACCCAGTACTTC CASSSGQQETQYF
TRBJ2-2 NA NA TRBV5-5 TGTGCCAGCAGCTCACTCCCGGGCCTCGGGGACACCGGGGAGCTGTTTTTT CASSSLPGLGDTGELFF
TRBJ2-1 TRBD1 NA TRBV9 TGTGCCAGCAGCCCCCTCCAGGGGGCCCAGGTCTACAATGAGCAGTTCTTC CASSPLQGAQVYNEQFF
TRBJ1-2 TRBD1 NA TRBV6-1 TGTGCCAGCAGTGAAGGACAGGGGCCAAACTATGGCTACACCTTC CASSEGQGPNYGYTF
TRBJ1-3 TRBD1 NA TRBV2 TGTGCCAGCGTTCCGAACGGACAGGGGAACTCTGGAAACACCATATATTTT CASVPNGQGNSGNTIYF
TRBJ1-1 TRBD1 NA TRBV4-3 TGCGCCAGCAGCCAAGAAGTTCCGGGACAGGGAGCTATAGCTTTCTTT CASSQEVPGQGAIAFF
TRBJ1-1 NA NA TRBV6-4 TGTGCCAGCAGTGACTCCCAGAACACTGAAGCTTTCTTT CASSDSQNTEAFF
TRBJ2-2 TRBD2 NA TRBV29-1 TGCAGCGTGACCAAGTCTGCGGGGGATGCCCCCGGGGAGCTGTTTTTT CSVTKSAGDAPGELFF
TRBJ1-2 NA NA TRBV6-4 TGTGCCAGCAGTGACTCGGGCTTCTATGGCTACACCTTC CASSDSGFYGYTF
TRBJ1-5 NA NA TRBV5-5 TGTGCCAGCAGCTTGACCGGAGGAAATCAGCCCCAGCATTTT CASSLTGGNQPQHF
TRBJ2-4 NA NA TRBV13 TGTGCCAGCAGCACCCGGACAGCTTCGGGGGGCATTCAGTACTTC CASSTRTASGGIQYF
TRBJ2-1 TRBD2 NA TRBV7-6 TGTGCCAGCAGCTCCTCTAGCGGGGGGGCGAATGAGCAGTTCTTC CASSSSSGGANEQFF
TRBJ2-7 NA NA TRBV7-6 TGTGCCAGCAGCCCGGGGGAGGGGGGGCCCGGCGAGCAGTACTTC CASSPGEGGPGEQYF
TRBJ2-7 NA NA TRBV9 TGTGCCAGCAGCGTAGGTCGGGGGACGGGCGAGCAGTACTTC CASSVGRGTGEQYF
TRBJ1-2 NA NA TRBV29-1 TGCAGCGTTGAAGGGGGTGGGCCAGGGTATGGCTACACCTTC CSVEGGGPGYGYTF
TRBJ2-7 TRBD1 NA TRBV19 TGTGCCAGTAGTATTTCCGGGACAGGGTTCTACGAGCAGTATTTC CASSISGTGFYEQYF
TRBJ2-7 NA NA TRBV13 TGTGCCAGCAGCCCGGACGGAGGCTACGAGCAGTACTTC CASSPDGGYEQYF
TRBJ2-3 TRBD2 NA TRBV9 TGTGCCAGCAGCGGACTAGCGGGGGGTACAGATACGCAGTATTTT CASSGLAGGTDTQYF
TRBJ1-4 NA NA TRBV7-6 TGTGCCAGCAGCTCTCGACAGGAAGAAGGGGAAAAACTGTTTTTT CASSSRQEEGEKLFF
TRBJ1-4 NA NA TRBV9 TGTGCCAGCAGCGCGGCCGGACTGATAACCGAAAAACTGTTTTTT CASSAAGLITEKLFF
TRBJ2-6 NA NA TRBV9 TGTGCCAGCAGCTTACCCAGGGAACCTGGGGCCAACGTCCTGACTTTC CASSLPREPGANVLTF
TRBJ1-2 NA NA TRBV5-6 TGTGCCAGCAGCTTGGGAAGCCTTGGCTACACCTTC CASSLGSLGYTF
TRBJ1-5 NA NA TRBV11-2 TGTGCCAGCAGCTTAGCAGGGGATCAGCCCCAGCATTTT CASSLAGDQPQHF
TRBJ2-2 TRBD1 NA TRBV25-1 TGTGCCAGCACCGGGACAGAGGGCGGGGAGCTGTTTTTT CASTGTEGGELFF
TRBJ1-5 TRBD1 NA TRBV7-6 TGTGCCAGCAGCTTAGGGACAGGGGATGGTCAGCCCCAGCATTTT CASSLGTGDGQPQHF
TRBJ2-1 NA NA TRBV9 TGTGCCAGCAGCGTAAGCGGGACAAGTAACAATGAGCAGTTCTTC CASSVSGTSNNEQFF
TRBJ1-6 TRBD1 NA TRBV30 TGTGCCTGGAGATCCACCGGGACAGGGAATTCACCCCTCCACTTT CAWRSTGTGNSPLHF
TRBJ1-5 NA once TRBV15 TGTGCCACCAGCAGAGATCGCGGGAGGAAACAGCCCCAGCATTTT CATSRDRGRKQPQHF
TRBJ2-1 TRBD2 NA TRBV6-5 TGTGCCAGCAGTTACGGGCGGGGGGACTACAATGAGCAGTTCTTC CASSYGRGDYNEQFF
TRBJ2-1 NA once TRBV4-2 TGTGCCAGCAGCCAAGTCACTAGCCTCTCCCACGAAGAGCAGTTCTTC CASSQVTSLSHEEQFF
TRBJ2-3 NA NA TRBV9 TGTGCCAGCACCCGGGGGGCCTCGGTCACAGATACGCAGTATTTT CASTRGASVTDTQYF
TRBJ2-7 NA NA TRBV27 TGTGCCAGCAGTTTAGATCCCGCAGGACAGCGCTACGAGCAGTACTTC CASSLDPAGQRYEQYF
TRBJ2-1 NA NA TRBV4-3 TGCGCCAGCAGCCAAGATCGAAACTCAGGGAATGAGCAGTTCTTC CASSQDRNSGNEQFF
TRBJ2-1 TRBD2 NA TRBV6-4 TGTGCCAGCAGTGACAGCCGAACTAGCGGGGGGGCCGTAAATGAGCAGTTCTTC CASSDSRTSGGAVNEQFF
TRBJ2-2 NA NA TRBV13 TGTGCCAGCACCTACACCGGGGAGCTGTTTTTT CASTYTGELFF
TRBJ1-5 TRBD1 NA TRBV19 TGTGCCAGTAGTCGGGGACCGGGACAGGGAGAGCAGCCCCAGCATTTT CASSRGPGQGEQPQHF
TRBJ2-3 NA NA TRBV13 TGTGCCAGCAGCGGAGAGGCAGAAACAGATACGCAGTATTTT CASSGEAETDTQYF
TRBJ1-2 TRBD1 NA TRBV25-1 TGTGCCAGCAGTGGACGGGACAGTCCCCAGGGCTACACCTTC CASSGRDSPQGYTF
TRBJ1-1 TRBD1 NA TRBV27 TGTGCCAGCAGTTTATCGCGGACAGGGAGGGAGGCTTTCTTT CASSLSRTGREAFF
TRBJ1-1 NA NA TRBV5-8 TGTGCCAGCAGCTCTCTGGACAGCTATAACACTGAAGCTTTCTTT CASSSLDSYNTEAFF
TRBJ1-1 TRBD1 NA TRBV11-2 TGTGCCAGCAGTTTCACTGTGACAGGGGCAGGAACCACTGAAGCTTTCTTT CASSFTVTGAGTTEAFF